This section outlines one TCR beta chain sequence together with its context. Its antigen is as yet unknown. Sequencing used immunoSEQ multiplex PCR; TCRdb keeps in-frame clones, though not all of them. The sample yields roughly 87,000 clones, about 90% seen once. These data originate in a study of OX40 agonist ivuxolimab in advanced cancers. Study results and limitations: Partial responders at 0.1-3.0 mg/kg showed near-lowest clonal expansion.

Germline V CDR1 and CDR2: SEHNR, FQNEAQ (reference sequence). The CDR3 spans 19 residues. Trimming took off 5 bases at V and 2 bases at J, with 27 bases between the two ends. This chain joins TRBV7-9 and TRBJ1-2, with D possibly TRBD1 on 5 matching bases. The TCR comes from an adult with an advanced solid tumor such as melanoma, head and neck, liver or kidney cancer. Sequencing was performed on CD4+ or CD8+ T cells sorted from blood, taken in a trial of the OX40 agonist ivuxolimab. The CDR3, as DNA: TGTGCCAGCAGCCCCGCTGCCGTCCGGGACGGACAAAAAAACTATGGCTACACCTTC. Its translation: CASSPAAVRDGQKNYGYTF.